This TCR beta chain is drawn from a study of OX40 agonist ivuxolimab in advanced cancers. In the study overall: Having had anti-PD-1, anti-PD-L1 or anti-CTLA-4 therapy before was allowed, and approximately 40% had some.

Of note for this clone: Its antigen is undetermined.

The timepoints at which blood was sampled were baseline, cycle 4 day 1, and cycle 7 day 1. This CDR3 has 15 residues. Trimming removed 1 base from V and 2 bases from J, with 10 bases in between. Germline V gives CDR1 SGHTA, CDR2 FQGTGA. Sequenced by immunoSEQ multiplex PCR; TCRdb stores in-frame clones only, minus some. This table has tens of thousands of clones, 87% appearing once. Findings and caveats of the study: In general, CD8+ T cells held more expanded clones than CD4+ did, on average. Antigens targeted by the expanded peripheral T cells were not determined.

The sample was CD4+ or CD8+ T cells sorted from blood, taken in a trial of the OX40 agonist ivuxolimab. The chain uses TRBV7-3 and TRBJ2-3; the D gene is possibly TRBD1 (5 bases). This receptor was obtained from an adult with an advanced solid tumor such as melanoma, head and neck, liver or kidney cancer. The CDR3 spells CASSLMGLVTDTQYF. DNA for the CDR3: TGTGCCAGCAGCTTAATGGGGCTAGTCACAGATACGCAGTATTTT.